Listed below are T cell receptor beta chains from one sample, sequenced in a study of monozygotic twins with inflammatory bowel disease. With the 5' RACE reads reprocessed, TCRdb shows one record per CDR3 protein and no DNA. The sample is made up of around 450,000 distinct CDR3 sequences, and the top ten hold roughly 2.2% of it. Sequenced sample: blood. All receptors derive from a human donor with ulcerative colitis or Crohn's disease, or a healthy co-twin of an affected twin (not recorded which). The CDR3 runs from the conserved cysteine through the conserved F or W.

j_gene | v_gene | CDR3aa
TRBJ2-5 | TRBV20-1 | CSAKLAGLEIAPDQVSETQYF
TRBJ2-2 | TRBV7-9 | CASSLTGTVTGELFF
TRBJ2-3 | TRBV7-2 | CASSSGDPDTQYF
TRBJ1-2 | TRBV6-2/TRBV6-3 | CASTRSGTRIPGYTF
TRBJ2-2 | TRBV20-1 | CSAQTAELNTGELFF
TRBJ2-1 | TRBV20-1 | CSVELAGVSSSQFF
TRBJ2-2 | TRBV21-1 | CASRDRVGTGELFF
TRBJ2-3 | TRBV30 | CAWSVLSPTQYF
TRBJ2-5 | TRBV5-5 | CASSLNFPGETQYF
TRBJ2-1 | TRBV27 | CASSFQGPYNEQFF
TRBJ1-3 | TRBV30 | CAWSVLGTSGNTIYF
TRBJ2-2 | TRBV4-1 | CASSPGARQTNTGELFF
TRBJ1-2 | TRBV7-2 | CASSLGQTFGGYTF
TRBJ1-1 | TRBV7-2 | CASSLDRGYTEAFF
TRBJ2-3 | TRBV5-1 | CASSLSGSILTDTQYF
TRBJ2-1 | TRBV23-1 | CASSHLSGTPYNEQFF
TRBJ1-1 | TRBV5-6 | CASNRWGALNTEAFF
TRBJ2-3 | TRBV27 | CASRRATDTQYF
TRBJ2-2 | TRBV6-1 | CASTPEGGSTGELFF
TRBJ1-4 | TRBV20-1 | CSPWTTTKEKLFF
TRBJ2-5 | TRBV7-2 | CASSLVLSGGETQYF
TRBJ1-1 | TRBV14 | CASSRNGARGTEAFF
TRBJ1-5 | TRBV10-3 | CAISDFSNQPQHF
TRBJ1-4 | TRBV10-3 | CAISRGAGDNEKLFF
TRBJ2-2 | TRBV5-1 | CASSPIGDRANTGELFF
TRBJ1-1 | TRBV20-1 | CSARGSAGVNTEAFF
TRBJ1-1 | TRBV29-1 | CSVVHMNTEAFF
TRBJ2-3 | TRBV11-2 | CASQFAPPDTQYF
TRBJ2-1 | TRBV30 | CACSRLSGYNEQFF
TRBJ2-5 | TRBV20-1 | CSARSRVGETQYF
TRBJ2-7 | TRBV5-8 | CASSRDRLTSYEQYF
TRBJ2-1 | TRBV3-1 | CASSPPDSRLNEQFF
TRBJ2-1 | TRBV20-1 | CSAVTTSGAEQFF
TRBJ2-2 | TRBV27 | CASSFTRQPTGELFF
TRBJ2-5 | TRBV13 | CASSAGLKTQYF
TRBJ2-3 | TRBV18 | CASSAGPVDTQYF
TRBJ1-5 | TRBV5-1 | CASSPLGGQPQHF
TRBJ2-7 | TRBV10-3 | CAISETGTTYEQYF
TRBJ1-1 | TRBV12-3/TRBV12-4 | CASRWARVYTEAFF
TRBJ2-1 | TRBV11-1 | CASSLKGGTSGKYSYNEQFF
TRBJ2-1 | TRBV5-1 | CASSLLQREGLGNEQFF
TRBJ1-1 | TRBV6-5 | CASSYPGPRTEAFF
TRBJ1-3 | TRBV6-1 | CASSTRRAGNTIYF
TRBJ2-1 | TRBV6-5 | CASSYSLAGDNEQFF
TRBJ1-4 | TRBV10-3 | CAISEGQGRGKLFF
TRBJ2-5 | TRBV20-1 | CSARDQFLQETQYF
TRBJ2-7 | TRBV12-3/TRBV12-4 | CASSFAGDEQYF
TRBJ2-1 | TRBV11-2 | CASSLGRLAGEQFF